The clone carrying this T cell receptor (beta chain) appeared a few times. Its antigen is undetermined. This sample is part of a study of beta chain features in type 1 diabetes. General study points: Healthy donors had naive, central memory and Treg TCRB repertoires that appeared less similar than those seen among patients. HLA effects on TCRB rearrangement stayed unresolved here.

The V end was cut by 6 bases, the J end by 6 bases, with 12 bases between. This CDR3 is 12 amino acids long. Germline lookup yields CDR1 MNHNY and CDR2 SVGAGI (reference sequence). Expressed TCRB transcripts were sequenced because the isolated RNA had all been reverse transcribed beforehand. Data came from immunoSEQ multiplex PCR; TCRdb stores just in-frame clones and leaves some out. The sample yields 900,000 or so clones, roughly 15% seen once. Sequences were obtained from naive CD4+ T cells from blood. This chain joins TRBV6-6 and TRBJ2-7; D unresolved. The clonotype comes from a woman younger than 30 in good health. CDR3 residues: CASSHRSVEQYF. CDR3 in DNA: TGTGCCAGCAGCCATCGGTCTGTCGAGCAGTACTTC.